This is a list of T cell receptor beta chains from one sample in a study of blood T cell repertoires in COVID-19. Sequenced by immunoSEQ multiplex PCR; TCRdb stores in-frame clones only, minus some. Counted here are about 230,000 clones, approximately 81% occurring once; the ten biggest clones make up roughly 7.9%. Sequenced sample: peripheral blood. These receptors were collected from a woman aged 80 or over with acute or convalescent COVID-19. The CDR3 runs from the conserved cysteine through the conserved F or W. D genes are given only for firm matches. Clone size is stated in some rows and not others, as once, few, many or a class when expanded.

J gene | D gene | CDR3 length | V gene | clone size | CDR3 protein | CDR3 DNA
TRBJ1-6 | TRBD1 | 15 | TRBV9 | . | CASSGGQGGPSPLHF | TGTGCCAGCAGCGGCGGACAGGGTGGTCCGTCACCCCTCCACTTT
TRBJ2-7 | TRBD1 | 13 | TRBV7-3 | few | CASSRGQGYEQYF | TGTGCCAGCAGCCGGGGACAGGGCTACGAGCAGTACTTC
TRBJ2-5 | . | 16 | TRBV7-3 | . | CASSLMGAGAGETQYF | TGTGCCAGCAGCTTAATGGGGGCGGGAGCTGGAGAGACCCAGTACTTC
TRBJ1-1 | TRBD1 | 14 | TRBV6-5 | . | CASSSYDRGTEAFF | TGTGCCAGCAGTTCTTACGACAGGGGCACTGAAGCTTTCTTT
TRBJ2-3 | TRBD2 | 13 | TRBV5-4 | . | CASSLAGGDTQYF | TGTGCCAGCAGCTTAGCGGGAGGGGATACGCAGTATTTT
TRBJ2-2 | . | 13 | TRBV12-3/TRBV12-4 | once | CASSLLGRGELFF | TGTGCCAGCAGTTTGCTGGGCCGCGGGGAGCTGTTTTTT
TRBJ1-5 | TRBD1 | 15 | TRBV2 | . | CASSAGTVSNQPQHF | TGTGCCAGCAGCGCGGGGACAGTTAGCAATCAGCCCCAGCATTTT
TRBJ2-5 | . | 13 | TRBV30 | . | CAGERPTQETQYF | TGTGCTGGAGAACGTCCGACCCAAGAGACCCAGTACTTC
TRBJ2-1 | . | 15 | TRBV19 | once | CASSMGSHSYNEQFF | TGTGCCAGTAGTATGGGGAGCCACTCCTACAATGAGCAGTTCTTC
TRBJ2-4 | . | 14 | TRBV7-9 | . | CASSLSLDKNIQYF | TGTGCCAGCAGCTTATCCCTAGACAAAAACATTCAGTACTTC
TRBJ2-3 | TRBD2 | 18 | TRBV4-2 | . | CASNLRTSGGASTDTQYF | TGTGCCAGCAACCTCAGGACTAGCGGGGGGGCGAGCACAGATACGCAGTATTTT
TRBJ2-7 | . | 16 | TRBV21-1 | . | CASSKVVGAGGVEQYF | TGTGCCAGCAGCAAAGTCGTTGGAGCGGGAGGGGTCGAGCAGTACTTC
TRBJ1-1 | . | 12 | TRBV27 | . | CASSTGLAEAFF | TGTGCCAGCAGTACAGGGTTGGCTGAAGCTTTCTTT
TRBJ2-2 | . | 16 | TRBV6-1 | once | CASSEQTTANTGELFF | TGTGCCAGCAGTGAACAGACAACCGCGAACACCGGGGAGCTGTTTTTT
TRBJ2-5 | . | 11 | TRBV5-1 | . | CASSVQETQYF | TGCGCCAGCAGTGTACAAGAGACCCAGTACTTC
TRBJ1-1 | . | 14 | TRBV28 | few | CASSPTRQNTEAFF | TGTGCCAGCAGTCCTACCCGACAGAACACTGAAGCTTTCTTT
TRBJ1-1 | . | 13 | TRBV10-1 | . | CASRALLNTEAFF | TGCGCCAGCAGGGCCCTGCTGAACACTGAAGCTTTCTTT
TRBJ2-7 | . | 14 | TRBV6-5 | . | CASGIGEVPYEQYF | TGTGCCAGCGGGATTGGGGAGGTGCCATACGAGCAGTACTTC
TRBJ2-1 | . | 12 | TRBV10-3 | . | CATGLGDNEQFF | TGTGCCACAGGCCTCGGGGACAATGAGCAGTTCTTC
TRBJ2-5 | . | 15 | TRBV27 | . | CASRPTGYFQETQYF | TGTGCCAGCAGGCCAACGGGTTATTTTCAAGAGACCCAGTACTTC
TRBJ2-5 | TRBD2 | 16 | TRBV2 | . | CASRKSGTSVVETQYF | TGTGCCAGCAGGAAATCCGGGACTAGCGTTGTGGAGACCCAGTACTTC
TRBJ2-3 | TRBD2 | 16 | TRBV19 | . | CASSNPSGGSTDTQYF | TGTGCCAGTAGTAACCCTAGCGGGGGGTCCACAGATACGCAGTATTTT
TRBJ1-1 | . | 12 | TRBV6-5 | . | CASRLGTTEAFF | TGTGCCAGCAGGCTCGGGACAACTGAAGCTTTCTTT
TRBJ1-1 | . | 15 | TRBV5-1 | . | CASSLSTVMNTEAFF | TGCGCCAGCAGCCTCTCTACAGTTATGAACACTGAAGCTTTCTTT
TRBJ1-2 | . | 15 | TRBV21-1 | . | CASIRVQALYYGYTF | TGTGCCAGCATTCGAGTTCAGGCCCTATACTATGGCTACACCTTC
TRBJ2-7 | . | 15 | TRBV6-1 | . | CASSEGLSTSYEQYF | TGTGCCAGCAGTGAAGGATTGTCTACGTCCTACGAGCAGTACTTC
TRBJ2-1 | . | 13 | TRBV6-4 | . | CASSDHAGLEQFF | TGTGCCAGCAGTGATCACGCGGGGCTCGAGCAGTTCTTC
TRBJ2-7 | . | 14 | TRBV7-9 | . | CASSKQGPLYEQYF | TGTGCCAGCAGCAAACAGGGCCCCCTCTACGAGCAGTACTTC
TRBJ1-2 | . | 14 | TRBV2 | . | CASTPLGTLYGYTF | TGTGCCAGCACCCCCCTGGGGACTCTCTATGGCTACACCTTC
TRBJ2-7 | . | 13 | TRBV5-6 | . | CASSFDTSYEQYF | TGTGCCAGCAGCTTTGACACCTCCTACGAGCAGTACTTC
TRBJ2-5 | TRBD1 | 14 | TRBV19 | . | CASSPRTGLETQYF | TGTGCCAGTAGCCCTAGGACAGGGTTGGAGACCCAGTACTTC
TRBJ2-1 | TRBD2 | 16 | TRBV5-1 | . | CASSLAPGGPYNEQFF | TGCGCCAGCAGCTTGGCCCCGGGAGGGCCCTACAATGAGCAGTTCTTC
TRBJ2-1 | . | 15 | TRBV5-8 | . | CASRPLASSYNEQFF | TGTGCCAGCAGACCCCTAGCGTCCTCCTACAATGAGCAGTTCTTC
TRBJ2-5 | TRBD2 | 16 | TRBV29-1 | . | CRVGGAGAGGQETQYF | TGCCGCGTGGGGGGGGCGGGGGCGGGGGGACAAGAGACCCAGTACTTC
TRBJ1-5 | . | 17 | TRBV10-2 | . | CASCDGGGADGNQPQHF | TGCGCCAGCTGTGACGGAGGGGGGGCGGATGGCAATCAGCCCCAGCATTTT